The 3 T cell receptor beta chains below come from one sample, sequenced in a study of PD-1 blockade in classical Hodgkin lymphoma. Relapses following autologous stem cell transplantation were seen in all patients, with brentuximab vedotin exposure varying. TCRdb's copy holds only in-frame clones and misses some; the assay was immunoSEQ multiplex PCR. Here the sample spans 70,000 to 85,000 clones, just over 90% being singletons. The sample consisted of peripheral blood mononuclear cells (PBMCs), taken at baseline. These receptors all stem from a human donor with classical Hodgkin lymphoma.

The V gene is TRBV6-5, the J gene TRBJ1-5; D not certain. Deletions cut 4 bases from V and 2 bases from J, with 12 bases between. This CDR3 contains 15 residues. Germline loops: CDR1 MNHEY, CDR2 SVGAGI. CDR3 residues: CASSLGYTGNQPQHF. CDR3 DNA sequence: TGTGCCAGCAGTTTAGGTTACACAGGCAATCAGCCCCAGCATTTT.

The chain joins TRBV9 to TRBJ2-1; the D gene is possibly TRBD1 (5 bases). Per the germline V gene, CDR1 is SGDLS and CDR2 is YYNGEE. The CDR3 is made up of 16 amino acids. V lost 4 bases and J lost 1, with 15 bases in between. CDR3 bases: TGTGCCAGCAGCCCAGATCAGGGAAATTCCTACAATGAGCAGTTCTTC. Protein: CASSPDQGNSYNEQFF.

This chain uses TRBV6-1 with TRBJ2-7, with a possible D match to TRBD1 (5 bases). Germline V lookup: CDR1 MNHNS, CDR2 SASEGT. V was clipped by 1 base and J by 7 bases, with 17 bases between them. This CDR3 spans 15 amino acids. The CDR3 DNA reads TGTGCCAGCAGTGAAGGGGGCAGCTCCCCCTTGGAGCAGTACTTC. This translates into CASSEGGSSPLEQYF.